One and the same sample provided the 8 T cell receptor beta chains below, sequenced in a study of cytotoxic CD8 clonotypes in ibrutinib-treated CLL. The protocol was immunoSEQ multiplex PCR, while the TCRdb copy is restricted to in-frame clones and leaves out a portion. Among fewer than 85,000 clones, roughly 77% were seen once, and the ten largest hold about 4.4%. The sequencing used PBMCs, collected after 12 months of ibrutinib treatment. These receptors were obtained from a human donor with chronic lymphocytic leukemia.

V is TRBV7-8 and J is TRBJ1-5; TRBD1 might be the D (6 bases). Germline lookup yields CDR1 SGHVS and CDR2 FQNEAQ. This CDR3 is 15 amino acids long. Trimming cost V 1 base and J 6 bases, with 13 bases left between them. The CDR3 DNA reads as TGTGCCAGCAGCTTAGTAGGAGGGGGGGGTCAGCCCCAGCATTTT. This codes for CASSLVGGGGQPQHF.

This clone was counted between two and nine times. V is TRBV2 and J is TRBJ2-1, with a tentative D call TRBD1 (6 bases). Germline V CDR1 and CDR2: SNHLY, FYNNEI. The CDR3 consists of 14 residues. V lost 8 bases, J lost 5 bases, and 16 bases lay in between. The CDR3 region is CASRPHRTDNEQFF. The DNA for the CDR3 is TGTGCCAGCCGGCCCCATCGGACAGACAATGAGCAGTTCTTC.

The chain joins TRBV6-5 to TRBJ1-4; D is possibly TRBD1 (6 bases). Trimming left V 5 bases short and J 5 bases short, with 12 bases between. Germline assignment: CDR1 MNHEY and CDR2 SVGAGI. This CDR3 has 14 amino acids. For the CDR3, the DNA is TGTGCCAGCAGTATACAGGGCACAAATGAAAAACTGTTTTTT. Its protein product is CASSIQGTNEKLFF.

The rearrangement joins TRBV9 to TRBJ2-7; D assignment may be TRBD1 or TRBD2 (5 bases each). The V gene lost 2 bases and the J gene lost 2 bases, with 11 bases spanning the gap. The CDR3 extends over 14 amino acids. CDR1 and CDR2 from the germline V gene are SGDLS and YYNGEE. In DNA form, the CDR3 reads TGTGCCAGCAGCGTTGGGGACGGGCCCTACGAGCAGTACTTC. Translated: CASSVGDGPYEQYF.

Turning to this clone: The identical CDR3 is also encoded by other nucleotide sequences in the sample. The rearrangement joins TRBV18 to TRBJ2-7; 12 bases align to TRBD1. The CDR3 totals 15 residues. Trimming took 3 bases from V and 4 from J; bases not matched to a gene: 4. Germline V gives CDR1 KGHSH, CDR2 LQKENI. CDR3 sequence reads: CASSPPGQGAYEQYF. The CDR3 DNA follows: TGTGCCAGCTCACCGCCGGGACAGGGGGCTTACGAGCAGTACTTC.

The chain couples TRBV7-3 to TRBJ2-1; the match to TRBD2 covers 11 bases. J lost 9 bases, V lost 5 bases, and 3 bases had no gene match. CDR3 length equals 13 residues. Germline CDR1 SGHTA, CDR2 FQGTGA. CDR3 residues: CASSPGLAGEQFF. In DNA form, the CDR3 reads TGTGCCAGCAGCCCCGGACTAGCGGGTGAGCAGTTCTTC. The variable domain in full, completed from reference TRBV7-3 and TRBJ2-1, reads GAGVSQTPSNKVTEKGKYVELRCDPISGHTALYWYRQSLGQGPEFLIYFQGTGAADDSGLPNDRFFAVRPEGSVSTLKIQRTERGDSAVYLCASSPGLAGEQFFGPGTRLTVL.

V gene TRBV18 combines with J gene TRBJ2-7; D unresolved. V lost 3 bases and J 3 bases, leaving 9 bases between the germline ends. There are 13 residues in the CDR3. Germline V lookup: CDR1 KGHSH, CDR2 LQKENI. The CDR3 nucleotides read TGTGCCAGCTCACCCCGACACGACTACGAGCAGTACTTC. Amino acid sequence: CASSPRHDYEQYF.

This chain links TRBV5-4 with TRBJ1-1; 11 nucleotides align to TRBD1. The CDR3 consists of 14 residues. Germline CDR1 and CDR2: SGHNT and YYREEE (reference sequence). Trimming cost V 4 bases and J 3 bases; bases outside gene matches: 2. This CDR3 reads CASSQGQGDTEAFF. Written as DNA, the CDR3 is TGTGCCAGCAGCCAGGGACAGGGGGACACTGAAGCTTTCTTT.